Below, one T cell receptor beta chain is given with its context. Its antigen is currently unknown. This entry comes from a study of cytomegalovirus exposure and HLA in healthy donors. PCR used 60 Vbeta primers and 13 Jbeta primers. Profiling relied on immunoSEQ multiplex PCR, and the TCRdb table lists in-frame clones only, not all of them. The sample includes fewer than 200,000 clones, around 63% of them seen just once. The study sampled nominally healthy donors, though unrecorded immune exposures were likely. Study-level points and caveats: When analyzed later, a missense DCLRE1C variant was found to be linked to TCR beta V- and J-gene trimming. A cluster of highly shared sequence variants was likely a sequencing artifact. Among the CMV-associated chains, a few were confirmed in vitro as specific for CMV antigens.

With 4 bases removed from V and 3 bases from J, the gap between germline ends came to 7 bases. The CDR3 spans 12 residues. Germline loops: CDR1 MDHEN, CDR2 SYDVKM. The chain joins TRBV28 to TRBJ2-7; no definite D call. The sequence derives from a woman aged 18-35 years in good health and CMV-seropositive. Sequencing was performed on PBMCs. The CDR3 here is CASSSSYYEQYF. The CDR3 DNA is TGTGCCAGCAGTTCGAGCTACTACGAGCAGTACTTC. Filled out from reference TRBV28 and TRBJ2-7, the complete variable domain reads DVKVTQSSRYLVKRTGEKVFLECVQDMDHENMFWYRQDPGLGLRLIYFSYDVKMKEKGDIPEGYSVSREKKERFSLILESASTNQTSMYLCASSSSYYEQYFGPGTRLTVT.